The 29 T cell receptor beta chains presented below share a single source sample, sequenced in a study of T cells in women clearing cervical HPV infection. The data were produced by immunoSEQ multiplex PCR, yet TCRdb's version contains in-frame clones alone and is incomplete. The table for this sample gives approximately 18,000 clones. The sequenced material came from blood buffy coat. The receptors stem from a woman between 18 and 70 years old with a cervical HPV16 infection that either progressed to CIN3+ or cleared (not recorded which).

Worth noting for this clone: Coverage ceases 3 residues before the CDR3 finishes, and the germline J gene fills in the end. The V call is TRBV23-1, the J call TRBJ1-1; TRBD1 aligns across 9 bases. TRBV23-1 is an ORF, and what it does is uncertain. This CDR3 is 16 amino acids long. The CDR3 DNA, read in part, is TGCGCCAGCAGTCGGGATTCGGGACAGGGCGACAAAGAA. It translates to CASSRDSGQGDKE. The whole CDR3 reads CASSRDSGQGDKEAFF.

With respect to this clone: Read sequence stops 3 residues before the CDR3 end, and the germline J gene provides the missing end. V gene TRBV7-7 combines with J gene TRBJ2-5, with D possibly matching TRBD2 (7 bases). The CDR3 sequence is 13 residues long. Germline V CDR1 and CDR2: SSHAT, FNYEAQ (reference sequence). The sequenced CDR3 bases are TGTGCCAGCAGCTTCGGGGAGGGGGACACC. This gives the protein CASSFGEGDT. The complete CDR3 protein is CASSFGEGDTQYF.

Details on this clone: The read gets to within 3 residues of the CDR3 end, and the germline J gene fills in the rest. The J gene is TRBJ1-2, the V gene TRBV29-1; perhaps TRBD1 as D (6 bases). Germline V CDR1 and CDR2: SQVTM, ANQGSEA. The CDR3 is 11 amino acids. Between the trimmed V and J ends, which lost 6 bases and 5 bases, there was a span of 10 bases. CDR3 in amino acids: CSVEQGYGYTF. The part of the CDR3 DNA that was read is TGCAGCGTGGAACAGGGATATGGC.

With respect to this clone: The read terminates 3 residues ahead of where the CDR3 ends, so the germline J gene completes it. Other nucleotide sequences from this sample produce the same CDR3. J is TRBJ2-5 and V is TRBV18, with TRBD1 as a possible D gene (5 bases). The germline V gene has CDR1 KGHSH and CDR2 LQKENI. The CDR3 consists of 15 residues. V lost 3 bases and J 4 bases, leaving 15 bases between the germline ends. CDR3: CASSPPSQGGETQYF. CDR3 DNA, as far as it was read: TGTGCCAGCTCACCCCCGAGCCAGGGCGGAGAGACC.

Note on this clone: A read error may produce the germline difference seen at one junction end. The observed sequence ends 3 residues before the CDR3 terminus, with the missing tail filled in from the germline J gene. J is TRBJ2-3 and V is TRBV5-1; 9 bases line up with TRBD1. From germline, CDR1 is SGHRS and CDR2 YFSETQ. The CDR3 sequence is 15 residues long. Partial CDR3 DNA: TGCGCCAGCAGCTGGGGACAGGGACGTCCAGAGACG. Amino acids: CASSWGQGRPET. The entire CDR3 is CASSWGQGRPETQYF.

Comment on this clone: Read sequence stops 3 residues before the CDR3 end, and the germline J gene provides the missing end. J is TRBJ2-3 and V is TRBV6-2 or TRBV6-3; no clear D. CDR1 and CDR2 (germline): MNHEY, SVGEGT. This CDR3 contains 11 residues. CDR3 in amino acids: CASRTPQTQYF. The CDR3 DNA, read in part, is TGTGCCAGCAGGACCCCACAGACG.

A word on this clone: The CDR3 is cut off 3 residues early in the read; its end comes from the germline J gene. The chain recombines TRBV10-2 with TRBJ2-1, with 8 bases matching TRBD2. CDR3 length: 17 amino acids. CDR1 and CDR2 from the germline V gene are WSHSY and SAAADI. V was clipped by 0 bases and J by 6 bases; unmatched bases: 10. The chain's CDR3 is CASSESRRGARGNEQFF. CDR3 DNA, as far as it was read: TGCGCCAGCAGTGAGTCTAGGCGGGGGGCAAGGGGCAATGAG.

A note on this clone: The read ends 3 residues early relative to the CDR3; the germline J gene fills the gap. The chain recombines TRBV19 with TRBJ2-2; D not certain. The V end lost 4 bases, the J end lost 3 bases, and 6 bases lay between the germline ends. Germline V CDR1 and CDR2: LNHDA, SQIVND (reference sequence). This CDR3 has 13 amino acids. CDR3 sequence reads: CASSTVDTGELFF. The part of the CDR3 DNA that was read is TGTGCCAGTAGTACCGTCGACACCGGGGAG. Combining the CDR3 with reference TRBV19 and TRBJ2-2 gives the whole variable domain DGGITQSPKYLFRKEGQNVTLSCEQNLNHDAMYWYRQDPGQGLRLIYYSQIVNDFQKGDIAEGYSVSREKKESFPLTVTSAQKNPTAFYLCASSTVDTGELFFGEGSRLTVL.

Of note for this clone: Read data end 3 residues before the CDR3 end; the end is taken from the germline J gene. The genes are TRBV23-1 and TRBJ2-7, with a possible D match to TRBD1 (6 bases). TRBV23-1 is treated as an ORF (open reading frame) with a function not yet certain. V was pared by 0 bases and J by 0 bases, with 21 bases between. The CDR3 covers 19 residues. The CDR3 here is CASSQSKVPSGTSSYEQYF. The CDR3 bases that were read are TGCGCCAGCAGTCAATCGAAGGTTCCTTCTGGGACATCCTCCTACGAG.

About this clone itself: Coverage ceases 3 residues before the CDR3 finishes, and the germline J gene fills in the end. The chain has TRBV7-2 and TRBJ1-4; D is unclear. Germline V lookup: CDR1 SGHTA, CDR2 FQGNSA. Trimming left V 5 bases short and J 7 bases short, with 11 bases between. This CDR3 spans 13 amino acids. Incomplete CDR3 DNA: TGTGCCAGCAGCCTAACGGCAGGTGAAAAA. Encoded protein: CASSLTAGEK. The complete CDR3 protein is CASSLTAGEKLFF.

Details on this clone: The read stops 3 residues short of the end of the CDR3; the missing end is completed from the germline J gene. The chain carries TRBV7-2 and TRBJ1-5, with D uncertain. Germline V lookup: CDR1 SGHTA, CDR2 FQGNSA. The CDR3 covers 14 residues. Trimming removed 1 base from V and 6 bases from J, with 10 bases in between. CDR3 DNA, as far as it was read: TGTGCCAGCAGCTTAGGGCAGGTGGGTCAGCCC. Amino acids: CASSLGQVGQP. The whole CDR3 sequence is CASSLGQVGQPQHF.

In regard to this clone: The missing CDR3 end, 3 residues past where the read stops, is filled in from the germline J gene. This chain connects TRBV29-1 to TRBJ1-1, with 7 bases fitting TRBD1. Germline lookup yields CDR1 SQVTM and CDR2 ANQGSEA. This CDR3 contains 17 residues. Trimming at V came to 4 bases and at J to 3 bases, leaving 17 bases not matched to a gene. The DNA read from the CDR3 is TGCAGCGTTGCCTCTGGACAGGCCCGCTACGGGTACACTGAA. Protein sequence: CSVASGQARYGYTE. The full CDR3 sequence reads CSVASGQARYGYTEAFF.

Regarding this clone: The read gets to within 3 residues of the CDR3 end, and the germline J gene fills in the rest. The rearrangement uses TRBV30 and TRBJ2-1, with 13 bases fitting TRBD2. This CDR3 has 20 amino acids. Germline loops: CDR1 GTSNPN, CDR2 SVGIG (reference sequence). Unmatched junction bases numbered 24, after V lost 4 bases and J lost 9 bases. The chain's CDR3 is CAWTPYRGLTSGGAEGEQFF. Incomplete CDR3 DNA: TGTGCCTGGACTCCCTACAGGGGGCTTACTAGCGGGGGGGCGGAGGGTGAG.

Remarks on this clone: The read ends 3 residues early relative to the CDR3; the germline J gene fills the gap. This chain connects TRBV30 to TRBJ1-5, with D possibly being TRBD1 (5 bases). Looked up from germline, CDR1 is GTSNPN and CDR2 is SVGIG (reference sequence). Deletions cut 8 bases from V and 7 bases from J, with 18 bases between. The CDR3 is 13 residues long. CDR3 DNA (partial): TGTGCCCTGGGTGGTTCAGGGAACCAGCCC. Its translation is CALGGSGNQP. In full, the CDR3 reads CALGGSGNQPQHF.

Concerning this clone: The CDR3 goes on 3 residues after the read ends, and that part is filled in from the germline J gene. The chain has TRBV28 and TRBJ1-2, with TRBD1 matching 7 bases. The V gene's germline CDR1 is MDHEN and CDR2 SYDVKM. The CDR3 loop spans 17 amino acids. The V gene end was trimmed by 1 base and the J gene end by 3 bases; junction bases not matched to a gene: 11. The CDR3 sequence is CASSLFRVGTAHYGYTF. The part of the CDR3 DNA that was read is TGTGCCAGCAGTTTATTCCGGGTAGGGACAGCCCACTATGGC.

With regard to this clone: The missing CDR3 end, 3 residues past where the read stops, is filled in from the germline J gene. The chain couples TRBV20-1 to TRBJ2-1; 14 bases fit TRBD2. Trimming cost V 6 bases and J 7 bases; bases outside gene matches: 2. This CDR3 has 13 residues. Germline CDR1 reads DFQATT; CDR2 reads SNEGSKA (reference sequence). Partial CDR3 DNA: TGCAGTGCAGGACTAGCGGGGGGAAATGAG. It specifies CSAGLAGGNE. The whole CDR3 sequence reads CSAGLAGGNEQFF.

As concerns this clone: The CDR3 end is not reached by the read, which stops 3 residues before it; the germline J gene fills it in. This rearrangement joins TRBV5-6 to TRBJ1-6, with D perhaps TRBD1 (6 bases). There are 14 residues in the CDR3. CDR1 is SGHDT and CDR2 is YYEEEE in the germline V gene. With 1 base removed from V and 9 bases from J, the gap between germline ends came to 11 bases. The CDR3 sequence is CASSLNREGSPLHF. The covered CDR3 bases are TGTGCCAGCAGCTTGAACAGGGAAGGTTCACCC.

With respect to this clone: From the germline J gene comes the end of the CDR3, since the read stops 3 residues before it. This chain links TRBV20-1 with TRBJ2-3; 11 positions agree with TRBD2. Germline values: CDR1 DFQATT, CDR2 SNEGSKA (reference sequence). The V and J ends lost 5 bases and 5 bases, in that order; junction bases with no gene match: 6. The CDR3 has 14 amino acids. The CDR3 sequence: CSAGNSGGGDTQYF. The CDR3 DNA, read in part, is TGCAGTGCTGGAAATAGCGGGGGGGGAGATACG.

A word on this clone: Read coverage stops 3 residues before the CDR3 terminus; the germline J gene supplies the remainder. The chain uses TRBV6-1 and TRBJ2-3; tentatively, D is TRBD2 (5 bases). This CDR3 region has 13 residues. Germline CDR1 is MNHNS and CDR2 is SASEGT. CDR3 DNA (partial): TGTGCCAGCAGTGGACGGGGTGAAGAGACG. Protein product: CASSGRGEET. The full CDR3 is CASSGRGEETQYF.

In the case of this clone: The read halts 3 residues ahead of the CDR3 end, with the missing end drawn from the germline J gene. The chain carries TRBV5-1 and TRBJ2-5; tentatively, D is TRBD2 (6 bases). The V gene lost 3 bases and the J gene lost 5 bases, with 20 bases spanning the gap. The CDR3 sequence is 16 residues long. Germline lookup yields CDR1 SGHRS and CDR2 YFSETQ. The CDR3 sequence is CASSSTLAVGTETQYF. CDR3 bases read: TGCGCCAGCAGCTCCACCTTAGCGGTGGGGACGGAGACC.

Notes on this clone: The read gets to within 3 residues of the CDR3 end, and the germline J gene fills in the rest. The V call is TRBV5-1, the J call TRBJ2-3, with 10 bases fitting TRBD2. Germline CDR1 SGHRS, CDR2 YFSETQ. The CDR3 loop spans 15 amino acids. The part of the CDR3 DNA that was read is TGCGCCAGCAGCTCGGGACTAGCGACGCACGAGACG. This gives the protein CASSSGLATHET. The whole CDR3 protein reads CASSSGLATHETQYF.

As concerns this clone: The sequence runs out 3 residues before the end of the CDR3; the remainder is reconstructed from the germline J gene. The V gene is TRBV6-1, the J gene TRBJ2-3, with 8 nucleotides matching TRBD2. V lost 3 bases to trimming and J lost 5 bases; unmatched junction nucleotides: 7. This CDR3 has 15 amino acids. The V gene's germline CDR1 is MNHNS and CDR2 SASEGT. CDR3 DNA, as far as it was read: TGTGCCAGCAGTGAGTACCGGGGGGGCGAAGATACG. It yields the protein CASSEYRGGEDT. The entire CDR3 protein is CASSEYRGGEDTQYF.

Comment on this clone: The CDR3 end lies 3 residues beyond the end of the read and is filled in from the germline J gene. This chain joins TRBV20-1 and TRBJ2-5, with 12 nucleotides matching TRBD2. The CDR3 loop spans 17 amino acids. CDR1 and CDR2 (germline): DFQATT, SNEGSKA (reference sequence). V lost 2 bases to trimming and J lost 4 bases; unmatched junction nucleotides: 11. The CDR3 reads CSARRASGGAFRETQYF. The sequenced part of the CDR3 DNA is TGCAGTGCTAGACGGGCTAGCGGGGGGGCCTTTCGAGAGACC.

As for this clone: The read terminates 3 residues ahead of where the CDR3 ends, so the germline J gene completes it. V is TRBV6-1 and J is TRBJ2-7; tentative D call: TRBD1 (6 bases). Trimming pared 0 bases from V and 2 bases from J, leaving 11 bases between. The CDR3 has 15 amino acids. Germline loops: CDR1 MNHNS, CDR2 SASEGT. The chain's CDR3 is CASSEARDTTYEQYF. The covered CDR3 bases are TGTGCCAGCAGTGAAGCAAGGGACACCACCTACGAG.

CDR3 in amino acids: CASRREGQAYEQYF. CDR3 DNA (partial): TGTGCCAGTAGGCGCGAGGGACAGGCCTACGAG. The V and J genes are TRBV19 and TRBJ2-7; TRBD1 matches 8 bases. Read data end 3 residues before the CDR3 end; the end is taken from the germline J gene. With 6 bases clipped from V and 2 bases from J, the junction kept 6 bases outside the gene matches. The CDR3 spans 14 residues. Germline assignment: CDR1 LNHDA and CDR2 SQIVND (reference sequence).

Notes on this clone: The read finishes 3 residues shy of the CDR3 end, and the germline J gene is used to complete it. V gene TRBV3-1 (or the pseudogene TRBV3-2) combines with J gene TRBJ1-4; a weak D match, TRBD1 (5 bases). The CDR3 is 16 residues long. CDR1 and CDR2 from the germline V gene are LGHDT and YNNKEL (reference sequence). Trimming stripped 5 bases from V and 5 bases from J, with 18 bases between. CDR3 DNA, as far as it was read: TGTGCCAGCAGCTCCCGACAGTTCAGCTCCAATGAAAAA. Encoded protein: CASSSRQFSSNEK. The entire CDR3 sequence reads CASSSRQFSSNEKLFF.

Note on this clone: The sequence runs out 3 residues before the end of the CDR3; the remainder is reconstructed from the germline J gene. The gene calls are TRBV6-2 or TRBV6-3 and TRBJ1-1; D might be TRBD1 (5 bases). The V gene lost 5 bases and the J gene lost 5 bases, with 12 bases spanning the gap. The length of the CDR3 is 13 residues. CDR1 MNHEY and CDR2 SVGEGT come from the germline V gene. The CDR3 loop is CASSVRRGTEAFF. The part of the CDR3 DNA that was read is TGTGCCAGCAGTGTACGTCGGGGGACTGAA.

The CDR3: CASTKPGQFNEKLFF. Partial CDR3 DNA: TGTGCCAGTACCAAACCGGGACAGTTTAATGAAAAG. The chain is built from TRBV19 and TRBJ2-2; 7 bases line up with TRBD1. The CDR3 end lies 3 residues beyond the end of the read and is filled in from the germline J gene. CDR1 LNHDA and CDR2 SQIVND come from the germline V gene (reference sequence). The CDR3 spans 15 residues.

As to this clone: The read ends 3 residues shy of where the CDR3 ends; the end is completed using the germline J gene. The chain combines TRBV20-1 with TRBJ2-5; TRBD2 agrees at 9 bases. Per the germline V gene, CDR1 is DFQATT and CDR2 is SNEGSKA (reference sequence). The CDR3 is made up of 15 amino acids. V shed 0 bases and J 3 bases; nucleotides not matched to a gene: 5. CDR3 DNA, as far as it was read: TGCAGTGCTAGAGATCTGAGACTAGCGGAAGAGACC. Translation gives CSARDLRLAEET. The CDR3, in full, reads CSARDLRLAEETQYF.